This T cell receptor beta chain was captured in a study of blood T cells in healthy people across ages. General study points: Roughly linearly, TCR beta diversity per million T cells fell as age increased.

This clonotype was seen a few times. Its antigen is unknown. The length of the CDR3 is 17 residues. Germline CDR1 reads MNHEY; CDR2 reads SVGAGI. The trim removed 4 bases at V and 3 bases at J, leaving 14 bases unmatched. Then a second PCR, running roughly 7 to 11 cycles, was carried out with a sample-barcoded 5' primer and a J-beta primer mix. One entry per CDR3 protein results from TCRdb running MiXCR on the 5' RACE reads. Of 1.8 million or so distinct CDR3 sequences listed, about two fifths were seen once; the top ten hold 20% to 25%. The sequence came from a human donor in good health. The sequencing sample was made of blood. V is TRBV6-5 and J is TRBJ1-1, with 7 bases aligning to TRBD1. CDR3 in DNA: TGTGCCAGCAGTTGGGGATACAGGGTTCAGGGGGACACTGAAGCTTTCTTT. Amino acid sequence: CASSWGYRVQGDTEAFF.